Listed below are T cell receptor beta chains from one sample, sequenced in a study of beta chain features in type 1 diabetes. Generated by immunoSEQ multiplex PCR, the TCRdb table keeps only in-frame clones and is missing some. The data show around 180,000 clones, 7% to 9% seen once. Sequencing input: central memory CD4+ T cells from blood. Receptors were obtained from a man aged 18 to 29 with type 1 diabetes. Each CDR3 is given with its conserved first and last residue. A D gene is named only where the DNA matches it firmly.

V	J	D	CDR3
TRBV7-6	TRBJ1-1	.	CASSPDGAGLGTEAFF
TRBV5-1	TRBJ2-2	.	CASSSSAGEPGELFF
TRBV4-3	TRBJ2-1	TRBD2	CASSLAGTSGVNEQFF
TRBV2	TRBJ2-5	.	CASRDEGETQYF
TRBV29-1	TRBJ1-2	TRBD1	CSVVGRGRSYGYTF
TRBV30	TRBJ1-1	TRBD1	CAWSLVQGTNTEAFF
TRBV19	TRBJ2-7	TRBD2	CASSKGLAGNEQYF
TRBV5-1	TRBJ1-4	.	CASSSNLGAEKLFF
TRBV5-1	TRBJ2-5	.	CASSPSLALSVETQYF
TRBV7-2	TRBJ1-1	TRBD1	CASSFPPGGTEAFF
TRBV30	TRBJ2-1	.	CAWSPQSYNEQFF
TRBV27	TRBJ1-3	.	CASSLLGSGNTIYF
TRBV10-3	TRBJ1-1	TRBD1	CAISERAGGSVTEAFF
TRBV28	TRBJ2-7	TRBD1	CASSSGTGTYEQYF
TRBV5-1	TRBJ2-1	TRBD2	CASSVNPSGSSYNEQFF
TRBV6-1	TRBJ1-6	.	CASSDLQGSPLHF
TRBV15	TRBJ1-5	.	CATSRDRRTIGGQHF